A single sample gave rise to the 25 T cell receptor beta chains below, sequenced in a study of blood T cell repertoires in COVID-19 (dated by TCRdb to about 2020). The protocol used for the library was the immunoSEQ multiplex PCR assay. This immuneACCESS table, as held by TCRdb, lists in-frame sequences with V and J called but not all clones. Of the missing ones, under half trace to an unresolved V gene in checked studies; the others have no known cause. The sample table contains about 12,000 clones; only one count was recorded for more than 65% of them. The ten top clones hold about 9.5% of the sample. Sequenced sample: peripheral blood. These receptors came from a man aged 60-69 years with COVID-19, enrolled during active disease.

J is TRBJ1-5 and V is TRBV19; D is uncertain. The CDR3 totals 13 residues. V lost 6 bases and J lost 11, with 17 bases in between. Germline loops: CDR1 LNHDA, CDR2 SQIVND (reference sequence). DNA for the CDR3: TGTGCCAGTAGGCAAAGCCTGATAACGGCCCAGCATTTT. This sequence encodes CASRQSLITAQHF.

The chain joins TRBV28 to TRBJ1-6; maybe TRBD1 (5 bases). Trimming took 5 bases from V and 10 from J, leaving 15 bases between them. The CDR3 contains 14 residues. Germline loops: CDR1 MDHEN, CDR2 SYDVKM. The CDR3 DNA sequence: TGTGCCAGCAGTGCAGCCCCAGGGCCCTCACCCCTCCACTTT. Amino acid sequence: CASSAAPGPSPLHF.

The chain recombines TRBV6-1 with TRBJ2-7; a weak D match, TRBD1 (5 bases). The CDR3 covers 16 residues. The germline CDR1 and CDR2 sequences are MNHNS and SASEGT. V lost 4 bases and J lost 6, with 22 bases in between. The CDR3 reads CASSGFGATTWGEQYF. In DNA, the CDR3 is TGTGCCAGCAGTGGTTTTGGGGCAACAACCTGGGGCGAGCAGTACTTC.

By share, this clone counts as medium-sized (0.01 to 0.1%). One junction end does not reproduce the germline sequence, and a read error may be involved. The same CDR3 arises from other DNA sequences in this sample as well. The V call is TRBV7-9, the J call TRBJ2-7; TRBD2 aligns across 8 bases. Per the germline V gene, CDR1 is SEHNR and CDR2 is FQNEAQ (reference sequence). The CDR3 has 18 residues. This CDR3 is CASRFGGGAGGASYEQYF. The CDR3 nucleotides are TGTGCCAGCCGCTTCGGGGGCGGCGCGGGGGGCGCATCCTACGAGCAGTACTTC.

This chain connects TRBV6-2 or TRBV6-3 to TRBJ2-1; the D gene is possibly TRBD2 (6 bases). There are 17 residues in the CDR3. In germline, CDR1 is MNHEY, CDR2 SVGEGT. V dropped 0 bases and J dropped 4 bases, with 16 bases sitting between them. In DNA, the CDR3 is TGTGCCAGCAGTTACTCCGGGTTGACTAGGTTATACAATGAGCAGTTCTTC. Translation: CASSYSGLTRLYNEQFF.

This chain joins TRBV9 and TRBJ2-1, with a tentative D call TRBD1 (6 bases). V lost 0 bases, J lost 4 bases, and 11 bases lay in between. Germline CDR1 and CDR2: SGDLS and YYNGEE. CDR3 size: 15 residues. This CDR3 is CASSVAPTGYNEQFF. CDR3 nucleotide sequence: TGTGCCAGCAGCGTAGCCCCAACAGGGTACAATGAGCAGTTCTTC.

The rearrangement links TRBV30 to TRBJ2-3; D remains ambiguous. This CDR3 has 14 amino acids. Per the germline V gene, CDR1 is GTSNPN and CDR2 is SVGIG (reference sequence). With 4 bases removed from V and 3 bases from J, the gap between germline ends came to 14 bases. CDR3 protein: CAWTLAYRTDTQYF. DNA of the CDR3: TGTGCCTGGACCCTGGCATACAGAACAGATACGCAGTATTTT.

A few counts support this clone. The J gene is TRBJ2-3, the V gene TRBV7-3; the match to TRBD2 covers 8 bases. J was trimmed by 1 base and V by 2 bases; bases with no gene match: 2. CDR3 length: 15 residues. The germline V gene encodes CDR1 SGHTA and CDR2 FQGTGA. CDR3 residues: CASSLSTSGTDTQYF. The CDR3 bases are TGTGCCAGCAGCTTATCGACTAGCGGCACAGATACGCAGTATTTT.

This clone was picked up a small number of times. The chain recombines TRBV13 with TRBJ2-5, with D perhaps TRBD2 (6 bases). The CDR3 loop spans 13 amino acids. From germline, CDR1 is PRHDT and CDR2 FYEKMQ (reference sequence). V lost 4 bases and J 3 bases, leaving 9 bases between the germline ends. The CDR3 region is CASSSRLEETQYF. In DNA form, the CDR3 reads TGTGCCAGCAGCTCACGACTAGAAGAGACCCAGTACTTC.

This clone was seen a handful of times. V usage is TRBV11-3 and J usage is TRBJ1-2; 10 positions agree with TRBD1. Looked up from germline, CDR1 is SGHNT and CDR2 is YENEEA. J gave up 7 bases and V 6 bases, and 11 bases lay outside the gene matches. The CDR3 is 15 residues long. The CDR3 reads CASSFTGTGEIGYTF. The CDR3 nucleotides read TGTGCCAGCAGTTTCACCGGGACAGGGGAAATTGGCTACACCTTC.

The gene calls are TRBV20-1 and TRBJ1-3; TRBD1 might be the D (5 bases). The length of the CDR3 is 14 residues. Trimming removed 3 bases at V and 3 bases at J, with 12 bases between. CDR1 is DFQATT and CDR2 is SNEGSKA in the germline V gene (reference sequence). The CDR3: CSASAGGDGNTIYF. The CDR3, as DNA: TGCAGTGCTAGTGCGGGGGGGGATGGAAACACCATATATTTT.

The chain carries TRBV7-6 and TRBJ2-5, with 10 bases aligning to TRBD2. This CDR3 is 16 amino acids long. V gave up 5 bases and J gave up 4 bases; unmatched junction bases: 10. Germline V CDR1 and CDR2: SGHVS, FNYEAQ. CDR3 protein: CASSGASGSIGETQYF. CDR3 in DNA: TGTGCCAGCAGCGGTGCTAGCGGGAGTATTGGAGAGACCCAGTACTTC.

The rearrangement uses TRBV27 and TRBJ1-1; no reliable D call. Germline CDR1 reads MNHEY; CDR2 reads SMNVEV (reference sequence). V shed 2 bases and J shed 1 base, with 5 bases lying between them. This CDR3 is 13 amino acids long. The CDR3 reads CASSLTRNTEAFF. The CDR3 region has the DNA TGTGCCAGCAGTTTAACGAGGAACACTGAAGCTTTCTTT.

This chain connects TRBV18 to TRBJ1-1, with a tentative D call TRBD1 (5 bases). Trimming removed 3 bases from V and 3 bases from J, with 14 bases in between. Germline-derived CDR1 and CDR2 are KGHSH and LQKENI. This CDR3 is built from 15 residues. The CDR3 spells CASSPGFGGDTEAFF. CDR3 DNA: TGTGCCAGCTCACCGGGTTTCGGGGGTGACACTGAAGCTTTCTTT.

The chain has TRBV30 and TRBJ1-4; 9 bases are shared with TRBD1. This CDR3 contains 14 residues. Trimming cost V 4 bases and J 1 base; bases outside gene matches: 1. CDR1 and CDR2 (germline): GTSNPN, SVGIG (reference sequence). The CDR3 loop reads CAWNRGLTNEKLFF. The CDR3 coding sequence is TGTGCCTGGAACAGGGGGCTAACTAATGAAAAACTGTTTTTT.

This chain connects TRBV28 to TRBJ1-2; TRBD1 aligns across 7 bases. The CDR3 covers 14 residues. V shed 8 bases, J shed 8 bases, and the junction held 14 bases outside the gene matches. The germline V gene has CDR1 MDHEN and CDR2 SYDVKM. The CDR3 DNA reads TGTGCCAGCGGGACAGCCGAACGGGGGCAGGGCTACACCTTC. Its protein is CASGTAERGQGYTF.

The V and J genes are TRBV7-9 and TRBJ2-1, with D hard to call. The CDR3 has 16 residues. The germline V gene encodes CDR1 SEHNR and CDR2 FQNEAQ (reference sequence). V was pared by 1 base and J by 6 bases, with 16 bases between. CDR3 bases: TGTGCCAGCAGCTTAGACGGTTTCGGTGCTTTCAATGAGCAGTTCTTC. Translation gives CASSLDGFGAFNEQFF.

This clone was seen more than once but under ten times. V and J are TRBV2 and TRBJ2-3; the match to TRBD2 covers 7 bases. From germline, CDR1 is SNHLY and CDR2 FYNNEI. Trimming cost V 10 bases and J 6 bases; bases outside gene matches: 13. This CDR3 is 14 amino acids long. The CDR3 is CAKKAGGSADTQYF. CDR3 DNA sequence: TGTGCCAAGAAAGCGGGCGGGAGTGCTGATACGCAGTATTTT.

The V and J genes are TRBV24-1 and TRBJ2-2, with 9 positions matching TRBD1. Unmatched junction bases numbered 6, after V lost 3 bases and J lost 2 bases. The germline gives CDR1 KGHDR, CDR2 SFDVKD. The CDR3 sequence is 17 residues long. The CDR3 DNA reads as TGTGCCACCAGTGATCCCCGGGGACAGGGAAACACCGGGGAGCTGTTTTTT. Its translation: CATSDPRGQGNTGELFF.

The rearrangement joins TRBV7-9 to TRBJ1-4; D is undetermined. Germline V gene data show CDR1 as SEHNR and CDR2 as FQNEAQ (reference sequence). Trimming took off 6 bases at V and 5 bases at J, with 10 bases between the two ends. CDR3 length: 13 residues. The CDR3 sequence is CASSPLLNEKLFF. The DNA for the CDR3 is TGTGCCAGCAGTCCCCTCTTAAATGAAAAACTGTTTTTT. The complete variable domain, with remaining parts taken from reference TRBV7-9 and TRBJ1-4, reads DTGVSQNPRHKITKRGQNVTFRCDPISEHNRLYWYRQTLGQGPEFLTYFQNEAQLEKSRLLSDRFSAERPKGSFSTLEIQRTEQGDSAMYLCASSPLLNEKLFFGSGTQLSVL.

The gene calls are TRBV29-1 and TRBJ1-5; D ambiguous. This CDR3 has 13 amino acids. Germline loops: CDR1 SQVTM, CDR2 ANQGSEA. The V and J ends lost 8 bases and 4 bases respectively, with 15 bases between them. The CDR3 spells CSFLGPGNQPQHF. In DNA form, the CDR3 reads TGCAGCTTTTTGGGCCCGGGGAATCAGCCCCAGCATTTT. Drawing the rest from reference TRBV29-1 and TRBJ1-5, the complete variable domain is SAVISQKPSRDICQRGTSLTIQCQVDSQVTMMFWYRQQPGQSLTLIATANQGSEATYESGFVIDKFPISRPNLTFSTLTVSNMSPEDSSIYLCSFLGPGNQPQHFGDGTRLSIL.

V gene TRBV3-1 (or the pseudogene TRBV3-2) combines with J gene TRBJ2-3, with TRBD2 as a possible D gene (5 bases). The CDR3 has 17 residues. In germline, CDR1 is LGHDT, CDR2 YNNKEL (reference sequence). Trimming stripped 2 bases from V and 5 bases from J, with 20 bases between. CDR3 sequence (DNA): TGTGCCAGCAGCCAATACCGGGTAGCGATGGAAGTAGATACGCAGTATTTT. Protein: CASSQYRVAMEVDTQYF.

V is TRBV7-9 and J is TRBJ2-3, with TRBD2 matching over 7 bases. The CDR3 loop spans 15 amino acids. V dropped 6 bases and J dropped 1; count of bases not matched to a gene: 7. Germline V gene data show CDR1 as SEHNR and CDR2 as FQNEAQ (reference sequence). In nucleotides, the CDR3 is TGTGCCAGCAGTCATCAGCGGGACGGCACAGATACGCAGTATTTT. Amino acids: CASSHQRDGTDTQYF.

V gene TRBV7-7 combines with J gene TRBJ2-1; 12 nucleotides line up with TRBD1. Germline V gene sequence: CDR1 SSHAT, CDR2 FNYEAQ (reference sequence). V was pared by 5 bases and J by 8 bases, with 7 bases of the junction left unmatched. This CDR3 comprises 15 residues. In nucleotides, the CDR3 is TGTGCCAGCAGCCGGGGACAGGGGGCCGGGTATGAGCAGTTCTTC. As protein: CASSRGQGAGYEQFF.

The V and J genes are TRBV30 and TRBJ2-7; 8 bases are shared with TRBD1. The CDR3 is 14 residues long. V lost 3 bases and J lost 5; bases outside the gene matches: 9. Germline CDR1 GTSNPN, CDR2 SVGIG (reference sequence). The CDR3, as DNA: TGTGCCTGGAGCCCATTGGACAGGGCCCACGAGCAGTACTTC. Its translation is CAWSPLDRAHEQYF.